The entry below describes one T cell receptor beta chain. Using immunoSEQ multiplex PCR, the repertoire was profiled, and TCRdb retains in-frame clones only, with some absent. This sample has 150,000 to 200,000 clones; more than 75% occur once, and the top ten carry roughly a sixth. This entry comes from a study of blood T cell repertoires in COVID-19. The germline V gene has CDR1 SQVTM and CDR2 ANQGSEA. The CDR3 length is 13 residues. Trimming left V 3 bases short and J 2 bases short, with 10 bases between. The rearrangement joins TRBV29-1 to TRBJ2-5; a weak D match, TRBD1 (5 bases). This sequence was found in a man aged 60 to 69 with active or convalescent COVID-19. The material sequenced was peripheral blood. The CDR3 DNA is TGCAGCGTTGATGGGGCAGGGCAAGAGACCCAGTACTTC. This sequence encodes CSVDGAGQETQYF.